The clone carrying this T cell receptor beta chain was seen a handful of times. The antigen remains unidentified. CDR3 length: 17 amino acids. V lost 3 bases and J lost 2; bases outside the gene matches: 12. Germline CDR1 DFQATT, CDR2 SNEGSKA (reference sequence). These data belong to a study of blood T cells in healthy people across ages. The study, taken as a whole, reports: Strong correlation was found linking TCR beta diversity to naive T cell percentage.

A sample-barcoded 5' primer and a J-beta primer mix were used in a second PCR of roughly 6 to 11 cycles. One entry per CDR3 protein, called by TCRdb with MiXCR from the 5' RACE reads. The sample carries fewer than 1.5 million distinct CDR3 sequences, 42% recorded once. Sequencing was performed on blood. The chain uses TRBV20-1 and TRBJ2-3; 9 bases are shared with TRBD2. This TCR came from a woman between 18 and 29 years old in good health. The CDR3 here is CSASSRREGLITDTQYF. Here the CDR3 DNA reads TGCAGTGCTAGTTCTCGGCGGGAGGGCCTGATCACAGATACGCAGTATTTT.